The 4 T cell receptor beta chains below all came from one sample that was sequenced in a study of blood T cell repertoires in COVID-19 (dated by TCRdb to 2020 to 2021). Libraries were built with the immunoSEQ multiplex PCR assay. TCRdb mirrors the immuneACCESS table, restricted to in-frame sequences. Some clones are absent from its copies; in checked studies, under half trace to an unresolved V gene, and the reason for the others is unknown. The sample table holds some 90,000 clones, of which 75% to 85% were seen once. Around 17% of the sample is in the top ten clones. Sequenced material: peripheral blood. These receptors came from a human donor in a cohort sampled during active COVID-19.

V is TRBV2 and J is TRBJ2-7; D might be TRBD2 (5 bases). This CDR3 is 12 amino acids long. Germline V lookup: CDR1 SNHLY, CDR2 FYNNEI. Trimming stripped 6 bases from V and 1 base from J, with 7 bases between. The CDR3 sequence: CASSRESYEQYF. The CDR3 DNA reads TGTGCCAGCAGCCGGGAATCCTACGAGCAGTACTTC.

This clone has a handful of counts. V is TRBV20-1 and J is TRBJ1-2; possible D gene TRBD1, 5 bases. Trimming took 3 bases from V and 4 from J, leaving 12 bases between them. Germline CDR1 is DFQATT and CDR2 is SNEGSKA (reference sequence). The CDR3 length is 13 residues. CDR3 in DNA: TGCAGTGCTAGTGCCCAGGGTGGCTATGGCTACACCTTC. Encoded protein: CSASAQGGYGYTF.

The chain carries TRBV5-5 and TRBJ1-3; D not resolved. Germline V gene data show CDR1 as SGHKS and CDR2 as YYEKEE (reference sequence). This CDR3 has 17 residues. Trimming cost V 2 bases and J 0 bases, with 15 bases left between them. The CDR3 loop is CASSLGLLGSSGNTIYF. The CDR3 nucleotides are TGTGCCAGCAGCTTAGGTCTCCTAGGGAGCTCTGGAAACACCATATATTTT.

J is TRBJ2-1 and V is TRBV7-9; a weak D match, TRBD2 (6 bases). Germline CDR1 and CDR2: SEHNR and FQNEAQ (reference sequence). CDR3 size: 17 residues. V gave up 6 bases and J gave up 2 bases, with 20 bases separating them. The CDR3 loop reads CASRPLQLAEAYNEQFF. CDR3 coding DNA: TGTGCCAGCAGACCTCTCCAATTAGCGGAAGCCTACAATGAGCAGTTCTTC.